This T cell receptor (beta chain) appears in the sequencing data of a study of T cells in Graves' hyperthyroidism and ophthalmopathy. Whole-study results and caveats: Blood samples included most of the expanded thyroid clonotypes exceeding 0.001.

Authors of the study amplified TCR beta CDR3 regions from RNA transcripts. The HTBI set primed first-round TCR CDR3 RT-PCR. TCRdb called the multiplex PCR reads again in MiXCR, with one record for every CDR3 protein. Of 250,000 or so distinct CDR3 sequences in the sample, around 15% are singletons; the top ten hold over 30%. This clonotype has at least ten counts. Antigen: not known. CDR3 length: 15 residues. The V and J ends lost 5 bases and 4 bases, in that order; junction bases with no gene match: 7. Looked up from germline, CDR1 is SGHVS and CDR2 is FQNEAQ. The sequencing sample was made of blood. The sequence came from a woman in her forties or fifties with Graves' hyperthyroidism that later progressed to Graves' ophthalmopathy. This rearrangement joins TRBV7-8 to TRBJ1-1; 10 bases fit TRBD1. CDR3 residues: CASSPNRDRGTEAFF. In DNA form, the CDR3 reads TGTGCCAGCAGCCCTAACCGGGACAGGGGCACTGAAGCTTTCTTT.